The 9 T cell receptor beta chains reported below all come from one sample, sequenced in a study of response to subunit inactivated influenza vaccine. Each CDR3 protein gets one entry after TCRdb re-called the RT-PCR reads with MiXCR. Seen here are approximately 680,000 distinct CDR3 sequences, 15% to 17% observed once, and the top ten hold around a tenth. The sequenced sample was PBMCs from blood, obtained 12 days after vaccination. These TCRs come from a man aged 45-60 years who received an inactivated influenza vaccine.

This clonotype appeared a few times. The chain couples TRBV9 to TRBJ2-1; 8 nucleotides align to TRBD1. CDR1 and CDR2 (germline): SGDLS, YYNGEE. The V gene end was trimmed by 3 bases and the J gene end by 4 bases; junction bases not matched to a gene: 9. This CDR3 comprises 16 residues. CDR3 sequence (DNA): TGTGCCAGCAGCGCAACAACCGGGACAGGTTACAATGAGCAGTTCTTC. This encodes CASSATTGTGYNEQFF.

The chain carries TRBV6-6 and TRBJ2-2; D gene uncertain. This CDR3 region has 13 residues. In germline, CDR1 is MNHNY, CDR2 SVGAGI (reference sequence). V was cut by 8 bases and J by 7 bases, with 14 bases left in between. The CDR3 DNA reads TGTGCCAGCCGCCCCGGCGGCGGCGGGGAGCTGTTTTTT. Translating gives CASRPGGGGELFF.

This chain joins TRBV7-9 and TRBJ2-7; 7 nucleotides match TRBD2. With 5 bases clipped from V and 3 bases from J, the junction kept 10 bases outside the gene matches. This CDR3 has 15 residues. Germline V gene lookup returns CDR1 SEHNR and CDR2 FQNEAQ (reference sequence). The CDR3 coding sequence is TGTGCCAGCAGCCCGGGGGGAGCGGGGAGCTACGAGCAGTACTTC. Its translation: CASSPGGAGSYEQYF. Full variable domain (rest looked up from reference TRBV7-9 and TRBJ2-7): DTGVSQNPRHKITKRGQNVTFRCDPISEHNRLYWYRQTLGQGPEFLTYFQNEAQLEKSRLLSDRFSAERPKGSFSTLEIQRTEQGDSAMYLCASSPGGAGSYEQYFGPGTRLTVT.

This clonotype has more than one count but fewer than ten. J is TRBJ2-7 and V is TRBV10-3; D could derive from TRBD1 or TRBD2 (5 bases each). Trimming took 7 bases from V and 6 from J, leaving 22 bases between them. This CDR3 spans 15 amino acids. The germline gives CDR1 ENHRY, CDR2 SYGVKD. In nucleotides, the CDR3 is TGTGCCATCACCGAGTATGGGACGCCCAACGCCGAGCAGTACTTC. Its translation: CAITEYGTPNAEQYF.

The chain is built from TRBV4-3 and TRBJ2-5; 7 nucleotides align to TRBD1. J gave up 1 base and V 4 bases, and 9 bases lay outside the gene matches. From germline, CDR1 is LGHNA and CDR2 YSLEER. The CDR3 extends over 16 amino acids. Here the CDR3 DNA reads TGCGCCAGCAGCCCCGATTTTGGGACAGTCCAAGAGACCCAGTACTTC. Translation: CASSPDFGTVQETQYF.

This clonotype was seen only a few times. This sequence joins TRBV6-1 and TRBJ2-3, with D possibly TRBD1 on 6 matching bases. The CDR3 is made up of 17 amino acids. Germline V gene data show CDR1 as MNHNS and CDR2 as SASEGT. Trimming cost V 6 bases and J 0 bases, with 19 bases left between them. The chain's CDR3 is CASRWGFGTQSTDTQYF. CDR3 nucleotide sequence: TGTGCCAGCAGATGGGGCTTCGGGACACAAAGCACAGATACGCAGTATTTT.

The chain uses TRBV20-1 and TRBJ1-5; tentative D call: TRBD1 (6 bases). CDR1 DFQATT and CDR2 SNEGSKA come from the germline V gene (reference sequence). The CDR3 has 14 amino acids. The ends were cut back, 0 bases at V and 7 bases at J, with 13 bases in the middle. CDR3 coding DNA: TGCAGTGCTAGAGATTTGGGGGCCACGCAGCCCCAGCATTTT. Translated: CSARDLGATQPQHF.

This clonotype has a handful of counts. The chain carries TRBV5-5 and TRBJ2-3; TRBD2 aligns across 12 bases. Losses at the gene ends were 5 bases for V and 2 bases for J; bases not matched to a gene: 3. The CDR3 totals 15 residues. Germline CDR1 SGHKS, CDR2 YYEKEE (reference sequence). DNA for the CDR3: TGTGCCAGCAGGACTAGCGGGGGCCACACAGATACGCAGTATTTT. It is translated as CASRTSGGHTDTQYF.

The J gene is TRBJ2-3, the V gene TRBV24-1; 9 bases line up with TRBD2. V trimming: 1 base; J trimming: 1 base; junction bases outside the gene matches: 2. This CDR3 has 16 amino acids. Germline V lookup: CDR1 KGHDR, CDR2 SFDVKD. CDR3 sequence: CATSDLIAGGTDTQYF. DNA for the CDR3: TGTGCCACCAGTGATTTAATAGCGGGGGGCACAGATACGCAGTATTTT.